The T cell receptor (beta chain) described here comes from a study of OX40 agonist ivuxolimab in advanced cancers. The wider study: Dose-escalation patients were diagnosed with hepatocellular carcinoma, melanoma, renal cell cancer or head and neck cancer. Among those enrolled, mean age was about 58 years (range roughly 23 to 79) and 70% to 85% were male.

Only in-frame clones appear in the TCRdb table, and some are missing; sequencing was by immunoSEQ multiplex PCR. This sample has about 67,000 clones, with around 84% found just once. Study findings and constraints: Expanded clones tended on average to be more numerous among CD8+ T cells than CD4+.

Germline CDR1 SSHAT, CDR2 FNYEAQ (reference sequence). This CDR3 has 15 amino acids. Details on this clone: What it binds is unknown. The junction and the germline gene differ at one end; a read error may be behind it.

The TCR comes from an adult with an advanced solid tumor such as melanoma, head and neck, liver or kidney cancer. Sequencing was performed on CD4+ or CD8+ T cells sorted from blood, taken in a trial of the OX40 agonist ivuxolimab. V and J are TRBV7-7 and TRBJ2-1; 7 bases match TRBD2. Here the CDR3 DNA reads TGTGCTAGCAGCTCCTCTAGCGGACCATACAATGAGCAGTTCTTC. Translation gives CASSSSSGPYNEQFF.